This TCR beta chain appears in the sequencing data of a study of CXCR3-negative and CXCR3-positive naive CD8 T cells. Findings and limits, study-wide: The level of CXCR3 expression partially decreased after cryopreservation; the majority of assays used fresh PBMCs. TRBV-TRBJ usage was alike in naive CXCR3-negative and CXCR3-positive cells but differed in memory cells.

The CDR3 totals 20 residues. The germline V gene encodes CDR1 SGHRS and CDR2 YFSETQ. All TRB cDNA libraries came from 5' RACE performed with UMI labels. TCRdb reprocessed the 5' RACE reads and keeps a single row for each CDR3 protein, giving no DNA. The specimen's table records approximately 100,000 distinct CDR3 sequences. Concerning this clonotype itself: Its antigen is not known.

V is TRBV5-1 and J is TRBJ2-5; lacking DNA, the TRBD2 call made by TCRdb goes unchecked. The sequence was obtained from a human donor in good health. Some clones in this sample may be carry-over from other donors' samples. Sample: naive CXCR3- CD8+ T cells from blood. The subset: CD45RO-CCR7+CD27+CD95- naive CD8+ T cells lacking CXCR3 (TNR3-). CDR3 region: CASSPNLTSGGAFGAKTQYF.